This entry features one T cell receptor beta chain sequence. CDR1 SGHDN and CDR2 FVKESK come from the germline V gene. This CDR3 region has 14 residues. The ends lost 4 bases at V and 6 bases at J; junction bases unmatched: 5. TCRdb's table, derived via immunoSEQ multiplex PCR, lists solely in-frame clones and lacks some. The table records some 100,000 clones, under 95% of them present only once. This specimen comes from a study of siplizumab effects on memory and regulatory T cells. The sequencing sample was made of Tregs sorted from blood. The sequence was obtained from a human donor in good health. The rearrangement uses TRBV14 and TRBJ2-3, with 9 bases that match TRBD2. CDR3: CASSPLAGSDTQYF. In nucleotides, the CDR3 is TGTGCCAGCAGCCCCCTAGCGGGAAGCGATACGCAGTATTTT.